This T cell receptor beta chain was documented in a study of T-cell memory formation after mild COVID-19. Overall study: Largely, TCR clusters stayed within a single donor.

Many counts were recorded for this clonotype. Its antigen is still unknown. After 5'RACE with constant-segment primers, TCR alpha and TCR beta cDNA libraries carrying sample barcodes and UMIs were obtained. TCRdb independently ran MiXCR on the 5' RACE reads; one entry per CDR3 protein. This table holds about 38,000 distinct CDR3 sequences, about an eighth found once. Regarding the study as a whole: Day 15 to 85 contractors were CD4/CD8 balanced; later expanders leaned CD4+.

Germline V gene data show CDR1 as MNHEY and CDR2 as SMNVEV (reference sequence). The CDR3 spans 12 residues. Trimming removed 8 bases at V and 4 bases at J, with 8 bases between. The sequenced sample was PBMCs or a T cell subset sorted from them (not recorded which). The gene calls are TRBV27 and TRBJ1-4, with a tentative D call TRBD1 (5 bases). This receptor was identified in a man between 18 and 35 years old who had mild COVID-19 (a few samples of this study predate the infection). Cell type and time point are not known. The CDR3 is CASRDVNEKLFF. CDR3 nucleotide sequence: TGTGCCAGCCGGGACGTTAATGAAAAACTGTTTTTT.